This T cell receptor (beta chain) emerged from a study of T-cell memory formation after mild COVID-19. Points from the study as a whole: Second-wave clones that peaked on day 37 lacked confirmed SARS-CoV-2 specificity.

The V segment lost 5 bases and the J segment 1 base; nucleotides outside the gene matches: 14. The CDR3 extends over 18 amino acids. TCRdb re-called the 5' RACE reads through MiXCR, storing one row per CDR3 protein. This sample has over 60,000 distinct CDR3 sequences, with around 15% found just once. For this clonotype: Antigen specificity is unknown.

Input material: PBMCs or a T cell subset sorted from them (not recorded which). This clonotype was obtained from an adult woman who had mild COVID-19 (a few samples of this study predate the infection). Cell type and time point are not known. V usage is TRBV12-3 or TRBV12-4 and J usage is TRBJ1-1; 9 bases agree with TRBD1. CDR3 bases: TGTGCCAGCAGTGGACCCCCCCGGGACAGGGTTGGGAACACTGAAGCTTTCTTT. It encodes CASSGPPRDRVGNTEAFF.